The source of this T cell receptor beta chain is a study of beta chain features in type 1 diabetes. Study-wide context: Patients shared similar age, gender and cell yields with healthy donors. Whole-study findings and limits: Naive, central memory and regulatory TCRB repertoires appeared more similar among patients than healthy donors. The VDJ junctions of type 1 diabetes patients carried fewer insertions and more deletions.

A note on this clone: Its matching antigen is unknown.

Since all of the isolated RNA was reverse transcribed, expressed TCRB transcripts were what got sequenced. Sequencing was performed with immunoSEQ multiplex PCR; in TCRdb, only in-frame clones are kept and a portion is missing. This sample has over 350,000 clones, with around 15% found just once. Germline CDR1 and CDR2: ENHRY and SYGVKD. V trimming: 6 bases; J trimming: 5 bases; junction bases outside the gene matches: 0. There are 13 residues in the CDR3. This receptor was identified in a woman younger than 30 in good health. Sequences were obtained from naive CD4+ T cells from blood. The chain recombines TRBV10-3 with TRBJ1-5, with 11 bases lining up with TRBD1. This chain's CDR3 is CAIRGQGDQPQHF. As DNA, the CDR3 is TGTGCCATCAGGGGACAGGGGGATCAGCCCCAGCATTTT.